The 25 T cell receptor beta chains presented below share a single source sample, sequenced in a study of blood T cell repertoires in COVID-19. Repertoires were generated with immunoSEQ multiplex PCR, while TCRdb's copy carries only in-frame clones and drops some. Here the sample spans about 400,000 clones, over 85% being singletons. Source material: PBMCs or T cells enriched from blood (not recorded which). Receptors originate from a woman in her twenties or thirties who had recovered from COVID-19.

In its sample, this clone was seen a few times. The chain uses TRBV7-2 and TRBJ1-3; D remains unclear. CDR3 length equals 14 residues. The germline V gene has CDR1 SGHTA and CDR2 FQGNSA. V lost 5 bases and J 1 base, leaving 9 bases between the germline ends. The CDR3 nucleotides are TGTGCCAGCAGCCCACTTTTTTCTGGAAACACCATATATTTT. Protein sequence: CASSPLFSGNTIYF.

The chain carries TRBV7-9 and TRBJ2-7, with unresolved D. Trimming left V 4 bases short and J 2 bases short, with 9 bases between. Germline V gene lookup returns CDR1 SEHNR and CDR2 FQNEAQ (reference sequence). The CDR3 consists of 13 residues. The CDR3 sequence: CASSSGGAYEQYF. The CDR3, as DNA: TGTGCCAGCAGCTCTGGCGGAGCCTACGAGCAGTACTTC.

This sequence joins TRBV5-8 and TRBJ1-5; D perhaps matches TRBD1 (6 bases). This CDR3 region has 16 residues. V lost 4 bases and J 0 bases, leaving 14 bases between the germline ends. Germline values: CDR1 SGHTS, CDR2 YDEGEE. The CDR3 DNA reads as TGTGCCAGCAGCCAGAACGTGGGGGCTAGCAATCAGCCCCAGCATTTT. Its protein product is CASSQNVGASNQPQHF.

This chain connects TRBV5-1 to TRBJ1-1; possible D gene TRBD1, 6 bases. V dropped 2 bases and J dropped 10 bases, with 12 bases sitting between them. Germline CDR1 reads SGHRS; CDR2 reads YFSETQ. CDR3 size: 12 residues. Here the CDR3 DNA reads TGCGCCAGCAGCTTCGACAGGAGCCGAGCTTTCTTT. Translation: CASSFDRSRAFF.

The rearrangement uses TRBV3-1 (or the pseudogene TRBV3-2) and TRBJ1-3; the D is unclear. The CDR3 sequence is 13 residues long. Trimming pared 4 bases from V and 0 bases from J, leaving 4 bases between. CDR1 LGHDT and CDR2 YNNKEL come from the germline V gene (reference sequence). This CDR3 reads CASSLRSGNTIYF. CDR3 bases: TGTGCCAGCAGCCTTCGCTCTGGAAACACCATATATTTT.

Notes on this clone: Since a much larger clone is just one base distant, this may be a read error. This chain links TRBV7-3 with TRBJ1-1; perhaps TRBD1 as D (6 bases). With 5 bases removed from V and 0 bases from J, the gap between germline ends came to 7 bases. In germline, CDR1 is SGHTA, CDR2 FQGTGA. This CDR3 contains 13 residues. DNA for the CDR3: TGTGCCAGCAGCCGGACAGTGAACACTGAAGCTTTCTTT. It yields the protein CASSRTVNTEAFF.

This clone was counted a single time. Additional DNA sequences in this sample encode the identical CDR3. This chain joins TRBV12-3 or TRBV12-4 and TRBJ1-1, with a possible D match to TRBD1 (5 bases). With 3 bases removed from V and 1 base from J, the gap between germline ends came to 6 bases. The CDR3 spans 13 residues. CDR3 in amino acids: CASSFQGNTEAFF. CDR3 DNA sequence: TGTGCCAGCAGTTTCCAGGGGAACACTGAAGCTTTCTTT.

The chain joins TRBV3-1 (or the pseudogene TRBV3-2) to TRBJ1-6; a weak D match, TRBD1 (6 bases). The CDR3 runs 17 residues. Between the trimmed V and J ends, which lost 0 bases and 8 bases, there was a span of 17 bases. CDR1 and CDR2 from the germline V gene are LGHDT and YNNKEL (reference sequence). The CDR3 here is CASSQEQGLYRYSPLHF. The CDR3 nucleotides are TGTGCCAGCAGCCAAGAACAGGGCCTTTACCGTTATTCACCCCTCCACTTT.

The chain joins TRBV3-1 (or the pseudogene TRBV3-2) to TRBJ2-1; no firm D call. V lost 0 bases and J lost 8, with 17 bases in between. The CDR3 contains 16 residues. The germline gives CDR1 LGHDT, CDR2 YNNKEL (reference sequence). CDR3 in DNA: TGTGCCAGCAGCCAAGAAGAAACTACCGGGTCGCATGAGCAGTTCTTC. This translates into CASSQEETTGSHEQFF.

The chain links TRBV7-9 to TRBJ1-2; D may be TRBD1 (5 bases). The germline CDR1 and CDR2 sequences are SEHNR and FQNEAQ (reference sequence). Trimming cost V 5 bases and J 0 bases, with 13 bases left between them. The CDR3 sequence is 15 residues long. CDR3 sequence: CASSDRQRANYGYTF. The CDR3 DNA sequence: TGTGCCAGCAGCGATCGACAGAGAGCTAACTATGGCTACACCTTC.

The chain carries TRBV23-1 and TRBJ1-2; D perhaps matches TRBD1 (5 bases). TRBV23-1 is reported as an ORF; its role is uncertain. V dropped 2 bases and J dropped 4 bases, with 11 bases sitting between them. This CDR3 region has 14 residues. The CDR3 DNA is TGCGCCAGCAGTCAACAGACAGCACTCTATGGCTACACCTTC. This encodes CASSQQTALYGYTF.

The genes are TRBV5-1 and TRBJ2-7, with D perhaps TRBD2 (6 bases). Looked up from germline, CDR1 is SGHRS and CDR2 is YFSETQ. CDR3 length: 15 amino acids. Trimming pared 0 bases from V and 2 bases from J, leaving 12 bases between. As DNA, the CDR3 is TGCGCCAGCAGCTTGGTGCCGGGAGCGCCCTACGAGCAGTACTTC. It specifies CASSLVPGAPYEQYF.

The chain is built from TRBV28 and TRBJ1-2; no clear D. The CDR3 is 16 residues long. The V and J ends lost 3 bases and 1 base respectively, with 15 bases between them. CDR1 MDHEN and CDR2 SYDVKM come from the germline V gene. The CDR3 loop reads CASSFSRSNLNYGYTF. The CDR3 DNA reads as TGTGCCAGCAGTTTCTCTCGGTCGAACCTTAACTATGGCTACACCTTC.

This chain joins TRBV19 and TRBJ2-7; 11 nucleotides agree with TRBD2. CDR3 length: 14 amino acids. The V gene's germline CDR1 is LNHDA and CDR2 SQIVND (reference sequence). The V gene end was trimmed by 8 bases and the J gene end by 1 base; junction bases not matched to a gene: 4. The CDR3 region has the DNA TGTGCCAGTGCAATAGCGGGGGGGTCCTACGAGCAGTACTTC. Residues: CASAIAGGSYEQYF.

The CDR3 reads CASRTRGGYYGYTF. In nucleotides, the CDR3 is TGTGCCAGCAGGACCCGGGGGGGATACTATGGCTACACCTTC. The rearrangement links TRBV5-4 to TRBJ1-2; D might be TRBD1 (5 bases). The CDR3 covers 14 residues. V was trimmed by 5 bases and J by 3 bases, leaving 14 bases between them. The germline V gene has CDR1 SGHNT and CDR2 YYREEE (reference sequence).

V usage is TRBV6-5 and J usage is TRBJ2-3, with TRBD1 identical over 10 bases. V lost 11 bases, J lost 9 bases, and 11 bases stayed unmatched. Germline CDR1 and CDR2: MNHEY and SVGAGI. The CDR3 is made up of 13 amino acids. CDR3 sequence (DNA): TGTGCCGGGGGGACAGGGGACAGAGGAACGCAGTATTTT. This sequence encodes CAGGTGDRGTQYF.

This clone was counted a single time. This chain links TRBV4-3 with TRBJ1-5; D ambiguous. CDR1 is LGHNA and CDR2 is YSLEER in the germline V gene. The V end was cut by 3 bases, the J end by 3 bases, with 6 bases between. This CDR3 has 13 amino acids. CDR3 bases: TGCGCCAGCAGCCAGAGGCTCAATCAGCCCCAGCATTTT. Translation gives CASSQRLNQPQHF.

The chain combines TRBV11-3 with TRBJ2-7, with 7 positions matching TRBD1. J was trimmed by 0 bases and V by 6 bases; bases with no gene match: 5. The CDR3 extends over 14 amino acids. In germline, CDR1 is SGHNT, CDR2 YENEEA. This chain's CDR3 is CASSSGQSSYEQYF. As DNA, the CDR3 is TGTGCCAGCAGTTCGGGACAGAGCTCCTACGAGCAGTACTTC. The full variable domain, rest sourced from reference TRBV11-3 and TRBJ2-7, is EAGVVQSPRYKIIEKKQPVAFWCNPISGHNTLYWYLQNLGQGPELLIRYENEEAVDDSQLPKDRFSAERLKGVDSTLKIQPAELGDSAVYLCASSSGQSSYEQYFGPGTRLTVT.

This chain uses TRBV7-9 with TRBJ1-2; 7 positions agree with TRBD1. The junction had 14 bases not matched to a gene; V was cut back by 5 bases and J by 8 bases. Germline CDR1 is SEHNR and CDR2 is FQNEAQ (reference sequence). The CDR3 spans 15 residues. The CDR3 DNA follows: TGTGCCAGCAGCCCAGAACTCAGGGGGGAGAGCGGCTACACCTTC. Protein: CASSPELRGESGYTF. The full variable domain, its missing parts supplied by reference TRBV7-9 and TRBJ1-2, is DTGVSQNPRHKITKRGQNVTFRCDPISEHNRLYWYRQTLGQGPEFLTYFQNEAQLEKSRLLSDRFSAERPKGSFSTLEIQRTEQGDSAMYLCASSPELRGESGYTFGSGTRLTVV.

CDR3 nucleotides: TGTGCCAGAGGGACAGCGGGAGCCTACGAGCAGTACTTC. This translates into CARGTAGAYEQYF. V usage is TRBV2 and J usage is TRBJ2-7; TRBD2 might be the D (8 bases). The CDR3 consists of 13 residues. V was trimmed by 9 bases and J by 2 bases, leaving 14 bases between them. Germline V lookup: CDR1 SNHLY, CDR2 FYNNEI.

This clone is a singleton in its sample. The CDR3 coding sequence is TGTGCCAGCAGCCAAGATAGAGCGGGACAGGGGGCGACCCAGTACTTC. It translates to CASSQDRAGQGATQYF. This rearrangement joins TRBV3-1 (or the pseudogene TRBV3-2) to TRBJ2-5; the match to TRBD1 covers 12 bases. This CDR3 region has 16 residues. Germline V lookup: CDR1 LGHDT, CDR2 YNNKEL (reference sequence). The V and J ends lost 0 bases and 7 bases, in that order; junction bases with no gene match: 6.

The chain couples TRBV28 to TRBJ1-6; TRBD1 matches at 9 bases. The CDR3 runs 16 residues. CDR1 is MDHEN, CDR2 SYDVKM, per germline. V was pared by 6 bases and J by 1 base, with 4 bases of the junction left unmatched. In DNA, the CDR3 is TGTGCCAGCAGCCGACAGGGGGGTTCCTATAATTCACCCCTCCACTTT. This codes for CASSRQGGSYNSPLHF.

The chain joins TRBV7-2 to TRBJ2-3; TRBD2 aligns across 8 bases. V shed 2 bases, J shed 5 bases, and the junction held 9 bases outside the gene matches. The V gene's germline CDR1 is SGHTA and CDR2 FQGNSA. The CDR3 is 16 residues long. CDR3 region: CASSLQAGGAQDTQYF. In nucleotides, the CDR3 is TGTGCCAGCAGCTTACAGGCCGGGGGGGCCCAAGATACGCAGTATTTT.

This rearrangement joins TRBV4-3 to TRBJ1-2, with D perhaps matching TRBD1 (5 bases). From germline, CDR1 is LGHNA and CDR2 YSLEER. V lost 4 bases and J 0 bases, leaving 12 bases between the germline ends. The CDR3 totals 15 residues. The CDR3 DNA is TGCGCCAGCAGCCGTTCCCGGGACTCTAACTATGGCTACACCTTC. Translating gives CASSRSRDSNYGYTF.

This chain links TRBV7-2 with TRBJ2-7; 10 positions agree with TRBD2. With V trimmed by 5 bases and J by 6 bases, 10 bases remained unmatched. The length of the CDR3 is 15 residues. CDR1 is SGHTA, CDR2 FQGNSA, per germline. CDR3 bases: TGTGCCAGCAGCCTAGAGCGGGGGGGCTCCGGCGAGCAGTACTTC. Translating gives CASSLERGGSGEQYF. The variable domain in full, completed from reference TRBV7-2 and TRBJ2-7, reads GAGVSQSPSNKVTEKGKDVELRCDPISGHTALYWYRQSLGQGLEFLIYFQGNSAPDKSGLPSDRFSAERTGGSVSTLTIQRTQQEDSAVYLCASSLERGGSGEQYFGPGTRLTVT.